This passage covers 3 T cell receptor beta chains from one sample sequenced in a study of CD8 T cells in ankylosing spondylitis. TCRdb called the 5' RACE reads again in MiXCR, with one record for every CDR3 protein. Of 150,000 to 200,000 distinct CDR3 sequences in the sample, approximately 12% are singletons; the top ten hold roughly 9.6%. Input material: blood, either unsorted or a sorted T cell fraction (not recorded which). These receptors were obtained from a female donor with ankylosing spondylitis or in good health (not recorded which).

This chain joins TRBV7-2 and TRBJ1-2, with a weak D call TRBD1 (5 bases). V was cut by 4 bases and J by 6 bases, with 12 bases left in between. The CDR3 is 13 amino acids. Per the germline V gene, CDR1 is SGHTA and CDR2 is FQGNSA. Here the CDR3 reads CASSWRGGHGYTF. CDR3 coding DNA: TGTGCCAGCAGCTGGAGGGGAGGACATGGCTACACCTTC.

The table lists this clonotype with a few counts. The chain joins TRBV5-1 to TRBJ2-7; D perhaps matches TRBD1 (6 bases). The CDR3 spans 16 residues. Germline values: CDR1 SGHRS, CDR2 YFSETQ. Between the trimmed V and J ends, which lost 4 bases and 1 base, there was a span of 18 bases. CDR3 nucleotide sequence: TGCGCCAGCAGCCAAACCGCTTCTGGACAGTCCTACGAGCAGTACTTC. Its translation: CASSQTASGQSYEQYF.

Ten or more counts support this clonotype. The CDR3 DNA is TGTGCCAGCAGCTTAGCTGCCAGGGAAGTCACTGAAGCTTTCTTT. This gives the protein CASSLAAREVTEAFF. This chain connects TRBV7-9 to TRBJ1-1; TRBD1 is a possible D gene (5 bases). Trimming cost V 0 bases and J 4 bases, with 12 bases left between them. The CDR3 totals 15 residues. Per the germline V gene, CDR1 is SEHNR and CDR2 is FQNEAQ (reference sequence).